Below, one TCR beta chain is given with its context. The sample is drawn from a study of blood T cell repertoires in COVID-19. Study-level information: Italy, Spain and the United States were the sources of the convalescent and acute COVID-19 samples.

After removal of 2 bases from V and 5 bases from J, the junction contained 3 bases not matched to a gene. Germline V CDR1 and CDR2: KGHSH, LQKENI. This CDR3 is 16 amino acids long. In the source study's methods: Reference gene primer amplification yielded estimated nucleated cell counts. Sequencing was performed with immunoSEQ multiplex PCR; in TCRdb, only in-frame clones are kept and a portion is missing. Clone size and V and J calls were adopted from that table, with D and trimming inferred from the DNA. The profile covers 22,000 or so clones, with around 90% appearing a single time and 3.5% to 5% taken by the ten largest.

Sequencing used peripheral blood. The rearrangement links TRBV18 to TRBJ2-3, with 14 bases fitting TRBD2. This TCR was sampled from a human donor in a cohort sampled during active COVID-19. The DNA of the CDR3 is TGTGCCAGCTCACCAAAAGGGACTAGCGGGGGAGATACGCAGTATTTT. This sequence encodes CASSPKGTSGGDTQYF. The full variable domain, with the rest looked up from reference TRBV18 and TRBJ2-3, is NAGVMQNPRHLVRRRGQEARLRCSPMKGHSHVYWYRQLPEEGLKFMVYLQKENIIDESGMPKERFSAEFPKEGPSILRIQQVVRGDSAAYFCASSPKGTSGGDTQYFGPGTRLTVL.